Listed here are 32 T cell receptor beta chains from one sample, sequenced in a study of cytomegalovirus exposure and HLA in healthy donors. Primers included in the PCR were 60 Vbeta and 13 Jbeta primers. The assay was immunoSEQ multiplex PCR, and TCRdb's table has in-frame clones only and misses some. This repertoire shows around 140,000 clones, over 65% found once; its top ten account for 1.5%. The sequenced sample was PBMCs. The receptors here all came from a man in his forties in good health and CMV-seronegative.

The rearrangement joins TRBV18 to TRBJ2-7, with 8 nucleotides matching TRBD1. J lost 0 bases, V lost 3 bases, and 7 bases had no gene match. CDR1 and CDR2 from the germline V gene are KGHSH and LQKENI. The CDR3 spans 16 residues. The CDR3 DNA sequence: TGTGCCAGCTCACCCAACACAGGGGGATACTCCTACGAGCAGTACTTC. Translation gives CASSPNTGGYSYEQYF.

The CDR3 reads CASSGRTGLDTQYF. CDR3 bases: TGTGCCAGCAGCGGGCGGACAGGGTTGGATACGCAGTATTTT. The chain uses TRBV7-9 and TRBJ2-3, with 8 bases matching TRBD1. The CDR3 extends over 14 amino acids. The germline CDR1 and CDR2 sequences are SEHNR and FQNEAQ (reference sequence). Germline trimming cut 5 bases from V and 6 bases from J; bases unmatched to any gene: 7.

The chain combines TRBV15 with TRBJ2-5; D is perhaps TRBD1 (6 bases). The V end was cut by 0 bases, the J end by 5 bases, with 10 bases between. The CDR3 totals 14 residues. The V gene's germline CDR1 is LNHNV and CDR2 YYDKDF (reference sequence). The CDR3 coding sequence is TGTGCCACCAGCAGAGAACAGGGTACGGAGACCCAGTACTTC. This encodes CATSREQGTETQYF.

This chain joins TRBV7-9 and TRBJ1-5, with 8 bases lining up with TRBD1. Germline values: CDR1 SEHNR, CDR2 FQNEAQ (reference sequence). This CDR3 spans 14 amino acids. The V segment lost 5 bases and the J segment 7 bases; nucleotides outside the gene matches: 7. CDR3 nucleotide sequence: TGTGCCAGCAGCCTGGACAGGGAGGGCCAGCCCCAGCATTTT. It yields the protein CASSLDREGQPQHF. Together with reference TRBV7-9 and TRBJ1-5, the CDR3 gives the full variable domain: DTGVSQNPRHKITKRGQNVTFRCDPISEHNRLYWYRQTLGQGPEFLTYFQNEAQLEKSRLLSDRFSAERPKGSFSTLEIQRTEQGDSAMYLCASSLDREGQPQHFGDGTRLSIL.

The genes are TRBV11-2 and TRBJ1-1, with D unclear. Germline V gene sequence: CDR1 SGHAT, CDR2 FQNNGV. The V end lost 1 base, the J end lost 10 bases, and 7 bases lay between the germline ends. This CDR3 comprises 11 residues. The CDR3 region is CASSLGGSAFF. In DNA form, the CDR3 reads TGTGCCAGCAGCTTAGGAGGGTCAGCTTTCTTT.

This chain connects TRBV19 to TRBJ2-2; TRBD2 aligns across 8 bases. Germline CDR1 reads LNHDA; CDR2 reads SQIVND (reference sequence). Trimming at V came to 6 bases and at J to 8 bases, leaving 8 bases not matched to a gene. The CDR3 runs to 14 residues. CDR3 in amino acids: CASRSREGGGELFF. The DNA of the CDR3 is TGTGCCAGTAGGAGCCGGGAGGGCGGGGGGGAGCTGTTTTTT.

This chain uses TRBV5-1 with TRBJ2-7; 7 bases agree with TRBD1. CDR1 and CDR2 (germline): SGHRS, YFSETQ. The junction had 4 bases not matched to a gene; V was cut back by 4 bases and J by 0 bases. CDR3 length: 14 residues. The CDR3 loop reads CASSRGQSSYEQYF. The CDR3 coding sequence is TGCGCCAGCAGCCGGGGACAGAGCTCCTACGAGCAGTACTTC.

V usage is TRBV19 and J usage is TRBJ1-5, with 8 positions matching TRBD1. Germline values: CDR1 LNHDA, CDR2 SQIVND (reference sequence). CDR3 size: 16 residues. The trim removed 5 bases at V and 1 base at J, leaving 7 bases unmatched. This chain's CDR3 is CASSYRGELSNQPQHF. CDR3 sequence (DNA): TGTGCCAGTAGTTACAGGGGGGAATTGAGCAATCAGCCCCAGCATTTT.

This chain links TRBV28 with TRBJ2-3; possible D gene TRBD2, 6 bases. The CDR3 runs to 15 residues. Trimming shortened V by 3 bases and J by 0 bases, and 10 bases separated the two germline ends. Looked up from germline, CDR1 is MDHEN and CDR2 is SYDVKM. The CDR3: CASSFDGTSTDTQYF. The CDR3 region has the DNA TGTGCCAGCAGTTTTGACGGGACTAGCACAGATACGCAGTATTTT.

The chain uses TRBV6-1 and TRBJ1-1; weak D call: TRBD1 (6 bases). Per the germline V gene, CDR1 is MNHNS and CDR2 is SASEGT. The CDR3 consists of 14 residues. Trimming cost V 1 base and J 11 bases, with 17 bases left between them. This chain's CDR3 is CASSEVSGVLRAFF. The DNA for the CDR3 is TGTGCCAGCAGTGAAGTATCAGGGGTCCTTAGGGCTTTCTTT.

The V gene is TRBV7-2, the J gene TRBJ1-3, with 9 bases lining up with TRBD1. In germline, CDR1 is SGHTA, CDR2 FQGNSA. Trimming cost V 1 base and J 4 bases; bases outside gene matches: 5. The CDR3 totals 16 residues. The CDR3 DNA follows: TGTGCCAGCAGCTTAGGAACAGGGGGCGGGGGAAACACCATATATTTT. Its protein product is CASSLGTGGGGNTIYF.

The CDR3 loop is CASSQWAGPGGELFF. CDR3 bases: TGCGCCAGCAGCCAATGGGCAGGCCCCGGCGGGGAGCTGTTTTTT. The chain employs TRBV4-3 and TRBJ2-2, with D hard to call. This CDR3 region has 15 residues. CDR1 and CDR2 from the germline V gene are LGHNA and YSLEER. V shed 2 bases and J shed 7 bases, with 14 bases lying between them.

The rearrangement links TRBV7-6 to TRBJ2-3; 7 nucleotides match TRBD1. This CDR3 comprises 16 residues. V was pared by 5 bases and J by 1 base, with 9 bases of the junction left unmatched. CDR1 SGHVS and CDR2 FNYEAQ come from the germline V gene. The CDR3 loop is CASSPFRGLGTDTQYF. CDR3 nucleotide sequence: TGTGCCAGCAGCCCTTTCAGGGGGTTGGGCACAGATACGCAGTATTTT. Using reference TRBV7-6 and TRBJ2-3 for the parts outside the CDR3, the full variable domain is GAGVSQSPRYKVTKRGQDVALRCDPISGHVSLYWYRQALGQGPEFLTYFNYEAQQDKSGLPNDRFSAERPEGSISTLTIQRTEQRDSAMYRCASSPFRGLGTDTQYFGPGTRLTVL.

In this sample, this clone turned up once. The rearrangement links TRBV28 to TRBJ2-3; 11 nucleotides agree with TRBD2. This CDR3 spans 16 amino acids. The germline gives CDR1 MDHEN, CDR2 SYDVKM. V gave up 3 bases and J gave up 7 bases; unmatched junction bases: 9. CDR3 region: CASSFTSGGFSNTQYF. The DNA for the CDR3 is TGTGCCAGCAGTTTTACTAGCGGGGGATTTTCGAATACGCAGTATTTT.

Only one count was recorded for this clone. The chain links TRBV19 to TRBJ1-6, with 7 nucleotides matching TRBD1. The CDR3 length is 12 residues. V was clipped by 9 bases and J by 7 bases; unmatched bases: 3. CDR1 and CDR2 (germline): LNHDA, SQIVND (reference sequence). The CDR3 loop reads CASGTDNSPLHF. The CDR3 DNA reads as TGTGCCAGCGGGACAGACAATTCACCCCTCCACTTT.

The table lists this clone with a count of one. J is TRBJ2-3 and V is TRBV7-2; 15 nucleotides line up with TRBD2. This CDR3 has 16 residues. CDR1 is SGHTA and CDR2 is FQGNSA in the germline V gene. J lost 5 bases, V lost 5 bases, and 5 bases had no gene match. The CDR3: CASSPGLAGGQDTQYF. The DNA for the CDR3 is TGTGCCAGCAGCCCCGGACTAGCGGGGGGGCAAGATACGCAGTATTTT.

The genes are TRBV4-3 and TRBJ2-7, with D tentatively TRBD2 (6 bases). The germline V and J ends were trimmed by 4 bases and 2 bases, with 9 bases remaining between them. Germline V lookup: CDR1 LGHNA, CDR2 YSLEER. The CDR3 has 13 amino acids. The CDR3 loop is CASSPRGTYEQYF. CDR3 DNA sequence: TGCGCCAGCAGCCCGCGGGGCACCTACGAGCAGTACTTC.

The V gene is TRBV7-6, the J gene TRBJ2-5; TRBD2 matches 7 bases. The CDR3 totals 16 residues. Germline V lookup: CDR1 SGHVS, CDR2 FNYEAQ. V trimming: 5 bases; J trimming: 2 bases; junction bases outside the gene matches: 11. CDR3 region: CASSPWLAEVQETQYF. The CDR3 nucleotides read TGTGCCAGCAGCCCTTGGCTAGCGGAGGTACAAGAGACCCAGTACTTC.

The V gene is TRBV5-1, the J gene TRBJ2-6; TRBD2 might be the D (7 bases). The germline V gene encodes CDR1 SGHRS and CDR2 YFSETQ. CDR3 length: 18 amino acids. The V gene lost 4 bases and the J gene lost 0 bases, with 17 bases spanning the gap. Here the CDR3 DNA reads TGCGCCAGCAGCCACTCCCGGGGGGCACCCTCTGGGGCCAACGTCCTGACTTTC. Its protein is CASSHSRGAPSGANVLTF.

V gene TRBV4-3 combines with J gene TRBJ1-2; 9 bases agree with TRBD1. In germline, CDR1 is LGHNA, CDR2 YSLEER. The CDR3 spans 14 residues. J gave up 5 bases and V 1 base, and 2 bases lay outside the gene matches. The CDR3 loop reads CASSQGQGGYGYTF. The CDR3 region has the DNA TGCGCCAGCAGCCAAGGACAGGGGGGGTATGGCTACACCTTC.

This chain joins TRBV7-2 and TRBJ1-1, with 10 positions matching TRBD1. The length of the CDR3 is 14 residues. The germline CDR1 and CDR2 sequences are SGHTA and FQGNSA. J gave up 5 bases and V 6 bases, and 6 bases lay outside the gene matches. The CDR3 spells CASRRDRGNTEAFF. For the CDR3, the DNA is TGTGCCAGCAGGAGGGACAGGGGAAATACTGAAGCTTTCTTT.

This chain uses TRBV7-9 with TRBJ2-1, with a weak D call TRBD2 (6 bases). V was clipped by 4 bases and J by 9 bases, with 22 bases between them. Germline assignment: CDR1 SEHNR and CDR2 FQNEAQ (reference sequence). The CDR3 runs to 16 residues. CDR3 bases: TGTGCCAGCAGCTCGAGTTTTGGTAGGGCCGGGGGTGAGCAGTTCTTC. This encodes CASSSSFGRAGGEQFF.

About this clone: Mismatch with germline at one junction end may stem from a read error. The chain uses TRBV7-7 and TRBJ2-5; 12 bases are a match to TRBD2. The length of the CDR3 is 16 residues. In germline, CDR1 is SSHAT, CDR2 FNYEAQ (reference sequence). Here the CDR3 DNA reads TGTGCTAGCAGCTTGACCCTAGCGGGAGGGCTTGAGACCCAGTACTTC. It encodes CASSLTLAGGLETQYF.

This clone was detected once. The chain joins TRBV9 to TRBJ2-4, with TRBD2 matching 9 bases. V lost 4 bases, J lost 8 bases, and 10 bases stayed unmatched. The CDR3 has 15 amino acids. CDR1 is SGDLS, CDR2 YYNGEE, per germline. The CDR3 spells CASSLGASGIDIQYF. As DNA, the CDR3 is TGTGCCAGCAGCCTAGGGGCTAGCGGGATAGACATTCAGTACTTC.

The chain is built from TRBV4-3 and TRBJ2-7, with D possibly being TRBD1 (6 bases). V gave up 3 bases and J gave up 4 bases, with 13 bases separating them. Germline CDR1 and CDR2: LGHNA and YSLEER. The CDR3 runs to 14 residues. The CDR3 spells CASSQGAGRYEQYF. As DNA, the CDR3 is TGCGCCAGCAGCCAGGGGGCAGGTAGATACGAGCAGTACTTC.

The rearrangement joins TRBV5-5 to TRBJ1-5; D might be TRBD1 (6 bases). The CDR3 has 15 amino acids. The germline CDR1 and CDR2 sequences are SGHKS and YYEKEE (reference sequence). V was clipped by 3 bases and J by 6 bases, with 16 bases between them. CDR3 sequence: CASSWEQGVGQPQHF. CDR3 DNA sequence: TGTGCCAGCAGCTGGGAACAGGGAGTAGGTCAGCCCCAGCATTTT.

This sequence joins TRBV7-9 and TRBJ2-5; no reliable D call. CDR1 SEHNR and CDR2 FQNEAQ come from the germline V gene (reference sequence). V lost 5 bases, J lost 2 bases, and 6 bases lay in between. CDR3 length: 12 residues. This chain's CDR3 is CASSPGQETQYF. CDR3 coding DNA: TGTGCCAGCAGCCCCGGGCAAGAGACCCAGTACTTC.

The chain carries TRBV5-1 and TRBJ2-7; 10 positions match TRBD2. From germline, CDR1 is SGHRS and CDR2 YFSETQ. The CDR3 is 18 residues long. V lost 2 bases and J lost 4; bases outside the gene matches: 15. DNA for the CDR3: TGCGCCAGCAGCTTAGGGGGATTTGGTAGCGGGGGGCGTTACGAGCAGTACTTC. Residues: CASSLGGFGSGGRYEQYF.

The chain links TRBV21-1 to TRBJ2-6; the DNA was not compared with TRBD2, the D call given in the table. TRBV21-1 is a pseudogene locus. The CDR3 consists of 17 residues. The CDR3 sequence is CASSKRVSVSGANVLTF. Here the CDR3 DNA reads TGTGCCAGCAGCAAACGGGTGTCGGTCTCTGGGGCCAACGTCCTGACTTTC.

This clone came up once. The rearrangement uses TRBV5-1 and TRBJ2-7; maybe TRBD1 (6 bases). V was cut by 4 bases and J by 1 base, with 9 bases left in between. Looked up from germline, CDR1 is SGHRS and CDR2 is YFSETQ. This CDR3 is built from 13 residues. The CDR3 reads CASSPTGSYEQYF. DNA for the CDR3: TGCGCCAGCAGCCCGACAGGTTCCTACGAGCAGTACTTC. The full variable domain, completed using reference TRBV5-1 and TRBJ2-7, is KAGVTQTPRYLIKTRGQQVTLSCSPISGHRSVSWYQQTPGQGLQFLFEYFSETQRNKGNFPGRFSGRQFSNSRSEMNVSTLELGDSALYLCASSPTGSYEQYFGPGTRLTVT.

The chain has TRBV19 and TRBJ1-2, with 8 bases identical to TRBD1. Trimming took 4 bases from V and 5 from J; bases not matched to a gene: 6. The CDR3 loop spans 14 amino acids. In germline, CDR1 is LNHDA, CDR2 SQIVND (reference sequence). The CDR3 nucleotides are TGTGCCAGTAGTACGCAGGGGGCTTGGTATGGCTACACCTTC. Residues: CASSTQGAWYGYTF.

In its sample, this clone was seen a few times. The CDR3 spells CASSQEQGKPQHF. The CDR3 nucleotides are TGCGCCAGCAGCCAGGAACAGGGAAAGCCCCAGCATTTT. V gene TRBV4-3 combines with J gene TRBJ1-5, with a weak D call TRBD1 (6 bases). The ends were cut back, 3 bases at V and 8 bases at J, with 11 bases in the middle. The CDR3 is 13 residues long. Germline V gives CDR1 LGHNA, CDR2 YSLEER.